This TCR beta chain stems from a study of shared clonotypes between healthy human individuals. Study-wide context: There were three CD4 naive, three CD4 memory, two CD8 naive and one CD8 memory plates per donor. General study points: Among non-shared clonotypes, generation probabilities were lower than among those shared by all four donors.

There are 16 residues in the CDR3. The junction had 5 bases not matched to a gene; V was cut back by 7 bases and J by 2 bases. The germline V gene has CDR1 MGHDK and CDR2 SYGVNS. Sequencing was performed with immunoSEQ multiplex PCR; in TCRdb, only in-frame clones are kept and a portion is missing. The repertoire holds about 1.1 million clones, around three quarters seen once, with roughly 0.65% in the top ten. Notes on this clone: Its target is unknown.

The sequenced sample was memory CD4+ T cells from PBMCs. Subset described: CD45RA-negative fraction. The receptor's source is a man aged 18-30 years in good health. Some clones in this sample may be carry-over from other donors' samples. The rearrangement uses TRBV25-1 and TRBJ2-1; TRBD2 aligns across 13 bases. Here the CDR3 DNA reads TGTGCCAGCACTATGGGACTAGCGGGACCCTACAATGAGCAGTTCTTC. Translated, it gives CASTMGLAGPYNEQFF. Full variable domain (remainder filled in from reference TRBV25-1 and TRBJ2-1): EADIYQTPRYLVIGTGKKITLECSQTMGHDKMYWYQQDPGMELHLIHYSYGVNSTEKGDLSSESTVSRIRTEHFPLTLESARPSHTSQYLCASTMGLAGPYNEQFFGPGTRLTVL.